Included here is one T cell receptor (beta chain) sequence, with context. Unmatched junction bases numbered 14, after V lost 2 bases and J lost 7 bases. Germline V CDR1 and CDR2: KGHSH, LQKENI. This CDR3 has 17 residues. These data originate in a study of T-cell reconstitution after alpha-beta-depleted transplantation in children. Library preparation (for TCRbeta) was performed with unique molecular identifiers. One entry per CDR3 protein, called by TCRdb with MiXCR from the PCR reads. This table has roughly 310,000 distinct CDR3 sequences, approximately 20% appearing once. The material sequenced was PBMCs, mostly from graft donor cells, taken 180 days after TCRalphabeta/CD19-depleted stem cell transplant. The chain is built from TRBV18 and TRBJ1-5, with TRBD1 matching 7 bases. The clonotype originates from a male patient younger than 18 who had a stem cell transplant for acute lymphoblastic leukemia, so the T cells may come from the graft donor. Here the CDR3 reads CASSPVRQGGNLQPQHF. The CDR3 coding sequence is TGTGCCAGCTCACCAGTTCGACAGGGCGGAAATCTCCAGCCCCAGCATTTT.